A selection of T cell receptor beta chains follows, all from one sample in a study of blood T cell repertoires in COVID-19. TCRdb's table, derived via immunoSEQ multiplex PCR, lists solely in-frame clones and lacks some. This table has 72,000 or so clones, 88% appearing once. Material: peripheral blood. The receptors derive from a middle-aged man with active COVID-19. CDR3s include the opening cysteine and the closing phenylalanine or tryptophan. Fields, in order: V gene, J gene, D gene, clone size, CDR3 protein, CDR3 DNA. D genes are given only for firm matches. The size of a clone is reported for some rows only, either as once, few or many, or as a class for expanded clones.

v_gene: TRBV7-5; j_gene: TRBJ2-1; d_gene: .; abundance: .; CDR3aa: CVRSLSTRTSGPRSSYNEQFF; CDR3nt: TGTGTCAGAAGCTTATCTACCCGGACTAGCGGGCCCAGAAGCTCCTACAATGAGCAGTTCTTC
v_gene: TRBV4-1; j_gene: TRBJ2-5; d_gene: .; abundance: .; CDR3aa: CASSPLLPRVGETQYF; CDR3nt: TGCGCCAGCAGCCCCCTCCTCCCCAGGGTTGGGGAGACCCAGTACTTC
v_gene: TRBV9; j_gene: TRBJ2-2; d_gene: TRBD1; abundance: .; CDR3aa: CASSVLQGTGELFF; CDR3nt: TGTGCCAGCAGCGTCCTACAGGGGACCGGGGAGCTGTTTTTT
v_gene: TRBV28; j_gene: TRBJ1-3; d_gene: TRBD1; abundance: few; CDR3aa: CASMDRGFRLGGNTIYF; CDR3nt: TGTGCCAGCATGGACAGGGGCTTCCGCTTGGGAGGAAACACCATATATTTT
v_gene: TRBV28; j_gene: TRBJ2-7; d_gene: .; abundance: many; CDR3aa: CASCFRAYEQYF; CDR3nt: TGTGCCAGCTGTTTTCGGGCCTACGAGCAGTACTTC
v_gene: TRBV4-3; j_gene: TRBJ2-5; d_gene: TRBD1; abundance: .; CDR3aa: CASSQNQGAPQETQYF; CDR3nt: TGCGCCAGCAGCCAAAACCAGGGGGCTCCCCAAGAGACCCAGTACTTC
v_gene: TRBV2; j_gene: TRBJ2-7; d_gene: .; abundance: few; CDR3aa: CASSGTGGAYEQYF; CDR3nt: TGTGCCAGCAGTGGAACAGGGGGGGCCTACGAGCAGTACTTC
v_gene: TRBV11-2; j_gene: TRBJ1-3; d_gene: TRBD1; abundance: .; CDR3aa: CASSQDQGAAGNTIYF; CDR3nt: TGTGCCAGCAGCCAAGACCAGGGGGCTGCAGGAAACACCATATATTTT
v_gene: TRBV7-9; j_gene: TRBJ1-1; d_gene: TRBD1; abundance: .; CDR3aa: CASSRTGGRNTEAFF; CDR3nt: TGTGCCAGCAGCCGGACAGGGGGAAGGAACACTGAAGCTTTCTTT
v_gene: TRBV5-4; j_gene: TRBJ2-5; d_gene: .; abundance: .; CDR3aa: CASSLVGEGGTQYF; CDR3nt: TGTGCCAGCAGCTTGGTCGGGGAAGGGGGGACCCAGTACTTC
v_gene: TRBV5-1; j_gene: TRBJ1-1; d_gene: .; abundance: .; CDR3aa: CASSPGPRDFSNTEAFF; CDR3nt: TGCGCCAGCAGCCCCGGGCCCCGGGACTTTTCGAACACTGAAGCTTTCTTT
v_gene: TRBV7-9; j_gene: TRBJ1-2; d_gene: TRBD1; abundance: .; CDR3aa: CASSLDRGSYGYTF; CDR3nt: TGTGCCAGCAGCTTAGACAGGGGATCCTATGGCTACACCTTC
v_gene: TRBV7-2; j_gene: TRBJ2-7; d_gene: TRBD2; abundance: .; CDR3aa: CASSFGGGSYEQYF; CDR3nt: TGTGCCAGCAGCTTCGGCGGGGGCTCCTACGAGCAGTACTTC
v_gene: TRBV20-1; j_gene: TRBJ2-7; d_gene: TRBD2; abundance: .; CDR3aa: CSASSGEGPYEQYF; CDR3nt: TGCAGTGCTAGTTCGGGGGAGGGCCCTTACGAGCAGTACTTC
v_gene: TRBV4-1; j_gene: TRBJ2-3; d_gene: .; abundance: .; CDR3aa: CASSLRLRSTDTQYF; CDR3nt: TGCGCCAGCAGCCTGAGGTTACGTTCAACAGATACGCAGTATTTT
v_gene: TRBV7-3; j_gene: TRBJ2-2; d_gene: .; abundance: .; CDR3aa: CASSLNGPGRSGELFF; CDR3nt: TGTGCCAGCAGCTTAAATGGTCCAGGGCGGAGCGGGGAGCTGTTTTTT
v_gene: TRBV7-3; j_gene: TRBJ2-1; d_gene: TRBD2; abundance: .; CDR3aa: CASSLRAGGYNEQFF; CDR3nt: TGTGCCAGCAGCTTACGAGCGGGGGGCTACAATGAGCAGTTCTTC
v_gene: TRBV19; j_gene: TRBJ2-7; d_gene: .; abundance: .; CDR3aa: CASSITLRAYEQYF; CDR3nt: TGTGCCAGTAGTATAACCCTGAGGGCCTACGAGCAGTACTTC
v_gene: TRBV2; j_gene: TRBJ2-7; d_gene: TRBD2; abundance: .; CDR3aa: CASKRGSYEQYF; CDR3nt: TGTGCCAGTAAGCGGGGCTCCTACGAGCAGTACTTC
v_gene: TRBV28; j_gene: TRBJ2-7; d_gene: TRBD1; abundance: once; CDR3aa: CASSFSSNRGQDEQYF; CDR3nt: TGTGCCAGCAGTTTTAGTAGTAACAGGGGGCAAGACGAGCAGTACTTC
v_gene: TRBV15; j_gene: TRBJ1-5; d_gene: .; abundance: few; CDR3aa: CATSRGGGSNQPQHF; CDR3nt: TGTGCCACCAGCAGAGGAGGGGGTAGCAATCAGCCCCAGCATTTT
v_gene: TRBV27; j_gene: TRBJ2-1; d_gene: .; abundance: .; CDR3aa: CASSHYNEQFF; CDR3nt: TGTGCCAGCAGCCATTACAATGAGCAGTTCTTC
v_gene: TRBV14; j_gene: TRBJ1-6; d_gene: .; abundance: .; CDR3aa: CASSRQIHNSPLHF; CDR3nt: TGTGCCAGCAGCCGGCAGATCCATAATTCACCCCTCCACTTT
v_gene: TRBV4-3; j_gene: TRBJ1-2; d_gene: TRBD1; abundance: .; CDR3aa: CASSQAPGTGASYGYTF; CDR3nt: TGCGCCAGCAGCCAAGCCCCCGGGACAGGGGCCTCCTATGGCTACACCTTC